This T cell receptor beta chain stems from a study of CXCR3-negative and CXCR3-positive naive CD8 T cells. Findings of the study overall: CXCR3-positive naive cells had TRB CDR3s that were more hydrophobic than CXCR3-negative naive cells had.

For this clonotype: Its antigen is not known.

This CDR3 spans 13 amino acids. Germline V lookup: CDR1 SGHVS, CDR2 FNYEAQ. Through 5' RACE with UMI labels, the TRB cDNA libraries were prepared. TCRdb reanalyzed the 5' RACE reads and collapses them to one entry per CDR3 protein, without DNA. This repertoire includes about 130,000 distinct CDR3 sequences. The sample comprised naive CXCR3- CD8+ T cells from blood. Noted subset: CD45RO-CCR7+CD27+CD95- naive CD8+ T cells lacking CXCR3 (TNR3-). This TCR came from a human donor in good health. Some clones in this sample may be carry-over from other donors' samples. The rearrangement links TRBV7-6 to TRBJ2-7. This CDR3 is CASSPNAVYEQYF. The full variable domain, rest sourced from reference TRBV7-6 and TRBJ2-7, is GAGVSQSPRYKVTKRGQDVALRCDPISGHVSLYWYRQALGQGPEFLTYFNYEAQQDKSGLPNDRFSAERPEGSISTLTIQRTEQRDSAMYRCASSPNAVYEQYFGPGTRLTVT.